The sequence of this T cell receptor (beta chain) was determined in a study of ipilimumab plus nivolumab after autologous stem cell transplantation. Study-level information: Patients received a median of roughly five ipilimumab and about 8 nivolumab doses.

Checkpoint therapy with ipilimumab 1 mg/kg began 14 to 28 days after transplant. The data were produced by immunoSEQ multiplex PCR, yet TCRdb's version contains in-frame clones alone and is incomplete. This table holds 20,000 to 25,000 clones, nearly 75% found once. This CDR3 is built from 13 residues. Deletions cut 3 bases from V and 1 base from J, with 1 base between. Germline CDR1 is MNHEY and CDR2 is SMNVEV (reference sequence). The gene calls are TRBV27 and TRBJ2-6; no clear D. Sequences were derived from PBMCs, sampled in a trial of ipilimumab plus nivolumab as post-transplant consolidation. The origin of this receptor is a male donor with diffuse large B-cell lymphoma. As DNA, the CDR3 is TGTGCCAGCAGTTTTTCTGGGGCCAACGTCCTGACTTTC. As protein: CASSFSGANVLTF.